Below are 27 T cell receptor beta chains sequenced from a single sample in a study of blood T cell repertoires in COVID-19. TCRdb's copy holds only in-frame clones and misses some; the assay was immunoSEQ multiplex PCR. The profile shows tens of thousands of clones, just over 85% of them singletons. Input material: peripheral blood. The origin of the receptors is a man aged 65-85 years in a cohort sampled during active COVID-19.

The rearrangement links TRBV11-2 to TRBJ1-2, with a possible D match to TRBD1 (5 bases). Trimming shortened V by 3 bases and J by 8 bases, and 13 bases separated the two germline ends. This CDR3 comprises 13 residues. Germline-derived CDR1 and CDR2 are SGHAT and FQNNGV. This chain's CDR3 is CASSFTGFYGYTF. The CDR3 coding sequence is TGTGCCAGCAGCTTTACAGGTTTCTACGGCTACACCTTC.

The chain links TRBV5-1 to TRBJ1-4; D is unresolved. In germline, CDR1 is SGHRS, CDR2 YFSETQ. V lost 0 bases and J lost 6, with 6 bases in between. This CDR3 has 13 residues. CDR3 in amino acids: CASSLAEYEKLFF. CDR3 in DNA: TGCGCCAGCAGCTTGGCCGAGTATGAAAAACTGTTTTTT. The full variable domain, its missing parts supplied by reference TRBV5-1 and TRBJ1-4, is KAGVTQTPRYLIKTRGQQVTLSCSPISGHRSVSWYQQTPGQGLQFLFEYFSETQRNKGNFPGRFSGRQFSNSRSEMNVSTLELGDSALYLCASSLAEYEKLFFGSGTQLSVL.

CDR3 loop: CASSPLGTSGNNEQFF. The CDR3 coding sequence is TGTGCCAGCAGCCCCCTGGGGACTAGCGGGAACAATGAGCAGTTCTTC. This chain uses TRBV3-1 (or the pseudogene TRBV3-2) with TRBJ2-1, with 13 bases that match TRBD2. The CDR3 has 16 residues. Germline CDR1 reads LGHDT; CDR2 reads YNNKEL (reference sequence). J was trimmed by 5 bases and V by 4 bases; bases with no gene match: 5.

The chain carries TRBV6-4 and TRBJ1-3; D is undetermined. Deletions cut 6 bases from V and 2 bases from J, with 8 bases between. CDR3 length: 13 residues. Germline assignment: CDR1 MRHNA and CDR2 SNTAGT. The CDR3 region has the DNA TGTGCCAGCAGCCCCGCGGCTGGAAACACCATATATTTT. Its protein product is CASSPAAGNTIYF.

As DNA, the CDR3 is TGCGCCAGCAGTGGGTTTGGTAGCGGATCCTACGAGCAGTACTTC. Translation: CASSGFGSGSYEQYF. The rearrangement joins TRBV10-1 to TRBJ2-7, with a weak D call TRBD2 (6 bases). The germline gives CDR1 WNHNN, CDR2 SYGVQD (reference sequence). The germline V and J ends were trimmed by 4 bases and 1 base, with 14 bases remaining between them. This CDR3 contains 15 residues.

The CDR3 region is CATRGGTEAFF. In DNA, the CDR3 is TGTGCCACCCGAGGGGGCACTGAAGCTTTCTTT. The chain joins TRBV27 to TRBJ1-1, with a possible D match to TRBD1 (6 bases). Trimming cost V 10 bases and J 4 bases, with 10 bases left between them. Germline CDR1 MNHEY, CDR2 SMNVEV (reference sequence). The CDR3 is 11 amino acids.

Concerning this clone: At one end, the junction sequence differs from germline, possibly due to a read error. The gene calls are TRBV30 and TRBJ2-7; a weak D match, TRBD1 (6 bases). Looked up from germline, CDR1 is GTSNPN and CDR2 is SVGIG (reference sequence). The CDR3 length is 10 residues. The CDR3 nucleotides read TGTGCCTGGAGTGCACAGGGAGTAGGCTTC. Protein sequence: CAWSAQGVGF. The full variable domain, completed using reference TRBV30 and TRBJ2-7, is SQTIHQWPATLVQPVGSPLSLECTVEGTSNPNLYWYRQAAGRGLQLLFYSVGIGQISSEVPQNLSASRPQDRQFILSSKKLLLSDSGFYLCAWSAQGVGFGPGTRLTVT.

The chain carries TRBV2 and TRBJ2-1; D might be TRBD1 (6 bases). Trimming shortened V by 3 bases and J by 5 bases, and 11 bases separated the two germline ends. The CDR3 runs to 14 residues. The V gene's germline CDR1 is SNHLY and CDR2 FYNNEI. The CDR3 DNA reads TGTGCCAGCAGTGAGTTAAGGGGGAACAATGAGCAGTTCTTC. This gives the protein CASSELRGNNEQFF.

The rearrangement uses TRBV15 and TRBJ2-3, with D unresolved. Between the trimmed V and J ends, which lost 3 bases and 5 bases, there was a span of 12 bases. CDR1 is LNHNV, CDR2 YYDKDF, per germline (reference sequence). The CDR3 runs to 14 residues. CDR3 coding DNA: TGTGCCACCAGCAGTTGGAGTCCTGGAGATACGCAGTATTTT. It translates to CATSSWSPGDTQYF.

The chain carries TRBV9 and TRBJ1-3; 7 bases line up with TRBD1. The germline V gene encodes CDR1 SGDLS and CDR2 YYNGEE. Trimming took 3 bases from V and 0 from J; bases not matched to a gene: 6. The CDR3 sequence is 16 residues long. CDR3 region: CASSASGQPSGNTIYF. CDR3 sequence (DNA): TGTGCCAGCAGCGCCTCGGGACAGCCCTCTGGAAACACCATATATTTT.

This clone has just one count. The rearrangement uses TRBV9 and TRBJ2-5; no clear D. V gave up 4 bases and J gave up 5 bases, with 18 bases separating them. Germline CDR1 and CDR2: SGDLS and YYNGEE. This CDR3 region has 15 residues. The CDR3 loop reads CASSPRRSGWETQYF. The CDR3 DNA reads TGTGCCAGCAGCCCCCGGCGGTCGGGTTGGGAGACCCAGTACTTC.

This chain's CDR3 is CASSLTGTGLVAQYF. The CDR3 DNA sequence: TGTGCCAGCAGTTTGACCGGGACAGGCCTGGTGGCGCAGTACTTC. The chain couples TRBV28 to TRBJ2-7, with 8 bases identical to TRBD1. CDR1 and CDR2 from the germline V gene are MDHEN and SYDVKM. V shed 3 bases, J shed 9 bases, and the junction held 13 bases outside the gene matches. CDR3 length: 15 amino acids.

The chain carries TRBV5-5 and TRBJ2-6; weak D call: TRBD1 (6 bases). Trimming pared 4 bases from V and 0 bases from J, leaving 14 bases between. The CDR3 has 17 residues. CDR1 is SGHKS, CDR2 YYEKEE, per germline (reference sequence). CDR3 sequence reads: CASSPTGTSSGANVLTF. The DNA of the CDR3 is TGTGCCAGCAGCCCTACAGGGACCAGCTCTGGGGCCAACGTCCTGACTTTC.

The chain's CDR3 is CASKLDDSYGYTF. CDR3 nucleotide sequence: TGTGCCAGCAAGCTAGACGATAGCTATGGCTACACCTTC. The genes are TRBV6-5 and TRBJ1-2; D gene unclear. The V and J ends lost 7 bases and 4 bases respectively, with 13 bases between them. Per germline, CDR1 MNHEY and CDR2 SVGAGI. CDR3 length equals 13 residues.

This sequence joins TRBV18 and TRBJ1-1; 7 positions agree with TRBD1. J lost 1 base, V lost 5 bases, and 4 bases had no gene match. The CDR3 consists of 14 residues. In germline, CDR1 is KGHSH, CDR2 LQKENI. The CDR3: CASSGDSKNTEAFF. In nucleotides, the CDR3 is TGTGCCAGCTCAGGGGACAGTAAGAACACTGAAGCTTTCTTT.

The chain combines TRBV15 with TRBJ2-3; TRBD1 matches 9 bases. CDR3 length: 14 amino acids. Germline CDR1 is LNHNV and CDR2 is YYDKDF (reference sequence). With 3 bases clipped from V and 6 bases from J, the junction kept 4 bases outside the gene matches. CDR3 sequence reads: CATSSNRGHDTQYF. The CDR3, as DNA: TGTGCCACCAGCAGCAACAGGGGGCATGATACGCAGTATTTT.

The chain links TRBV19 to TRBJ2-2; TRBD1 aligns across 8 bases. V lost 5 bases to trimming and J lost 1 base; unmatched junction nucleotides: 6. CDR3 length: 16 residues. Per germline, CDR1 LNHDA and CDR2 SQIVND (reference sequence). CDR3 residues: CASSADRGKNTGELFF. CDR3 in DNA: TGTGCCAGTAGTGCAGACAGGGGTAAGAACACCGGGGAGCTGTTTTTT.

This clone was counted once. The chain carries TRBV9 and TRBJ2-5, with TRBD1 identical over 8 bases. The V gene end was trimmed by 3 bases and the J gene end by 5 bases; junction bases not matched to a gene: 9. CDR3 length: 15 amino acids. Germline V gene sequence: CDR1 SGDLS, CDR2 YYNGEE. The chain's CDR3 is CASSDPGGAPETQYF. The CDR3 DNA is TGTGCCAGCAGCGACCCAGGGGGCGCCCCGGAGACCCAGTACTTC.

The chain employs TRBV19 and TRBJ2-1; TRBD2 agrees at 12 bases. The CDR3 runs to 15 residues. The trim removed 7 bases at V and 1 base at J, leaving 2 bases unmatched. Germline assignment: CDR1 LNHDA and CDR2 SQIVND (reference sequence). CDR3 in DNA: TGTGCCAGTAAGACTAGCGGGGGATCCTACAATGAGCAGTTCTTC. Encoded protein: CASKTSGGSYNEQFF.

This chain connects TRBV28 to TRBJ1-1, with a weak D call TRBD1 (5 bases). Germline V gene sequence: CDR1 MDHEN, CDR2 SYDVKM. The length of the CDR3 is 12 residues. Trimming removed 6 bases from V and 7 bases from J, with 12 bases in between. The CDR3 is CASRVGGGEAFF. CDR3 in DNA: TGTGCCAGCAGGGTGGGGGGAGGTGAAGCTTTCTTT.

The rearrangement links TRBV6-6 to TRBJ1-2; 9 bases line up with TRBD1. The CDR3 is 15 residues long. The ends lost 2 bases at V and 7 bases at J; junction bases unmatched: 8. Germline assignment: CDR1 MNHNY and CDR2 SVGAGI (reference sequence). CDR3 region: CASSYTGTGNFGYTF. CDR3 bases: TGTGCCAGCAGTTACACAGGGACAGGGAATTTTGGCTACACCTTC.

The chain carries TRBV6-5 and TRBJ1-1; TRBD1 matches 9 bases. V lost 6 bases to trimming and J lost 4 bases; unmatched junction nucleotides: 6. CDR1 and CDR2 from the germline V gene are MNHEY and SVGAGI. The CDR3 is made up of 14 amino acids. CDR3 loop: CASRMTGGGTEAFF. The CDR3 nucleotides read TGTGCCAGCAGAATGACAGGGGGAGGCACTGAAGCTTTCTTT.

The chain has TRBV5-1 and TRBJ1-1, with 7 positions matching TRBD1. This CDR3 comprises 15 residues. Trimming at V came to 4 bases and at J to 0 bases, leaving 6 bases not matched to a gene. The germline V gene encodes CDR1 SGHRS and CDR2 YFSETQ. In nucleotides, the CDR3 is TGCGCCAGCAGCCTTCGGGACAGTTTGAACACTGAAGCTTTCTTT. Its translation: CASSLRDSLNTEAFF.

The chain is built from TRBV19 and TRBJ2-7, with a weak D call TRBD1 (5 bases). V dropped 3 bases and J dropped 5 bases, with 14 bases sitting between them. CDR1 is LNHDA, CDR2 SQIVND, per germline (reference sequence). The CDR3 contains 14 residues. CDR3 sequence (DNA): TGTGCCAGTAGTATTAGAGCAGGGTTTGACGAGCAGTACTTC. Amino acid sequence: CASSIRAGFDEQYF.

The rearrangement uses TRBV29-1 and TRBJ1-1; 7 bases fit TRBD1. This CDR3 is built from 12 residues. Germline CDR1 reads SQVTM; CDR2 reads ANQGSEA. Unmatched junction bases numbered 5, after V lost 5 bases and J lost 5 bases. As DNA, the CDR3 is TGCAGCGTTTATACAGGGGTAACTGAAGCTTTCTTT. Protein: CSVYTGVTEAFF.

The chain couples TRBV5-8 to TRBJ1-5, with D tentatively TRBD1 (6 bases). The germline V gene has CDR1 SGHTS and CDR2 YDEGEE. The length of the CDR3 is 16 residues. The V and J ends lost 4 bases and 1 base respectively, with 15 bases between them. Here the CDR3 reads CASSHPGGPSNQPQHF. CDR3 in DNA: TGTGCCAGCAGCCATCCCGGGGGGCCAAGCAATCAGCCCCAGCATTTT.

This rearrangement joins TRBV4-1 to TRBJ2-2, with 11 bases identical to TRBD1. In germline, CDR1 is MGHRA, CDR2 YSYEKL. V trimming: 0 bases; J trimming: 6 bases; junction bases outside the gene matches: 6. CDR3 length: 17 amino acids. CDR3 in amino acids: CASSQDGRTGGPGELFF. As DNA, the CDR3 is TGCGCCAGCAGCCAAGACGGCCGGACAGGGGGCCCCGGGGAGCTGTTTTTT.